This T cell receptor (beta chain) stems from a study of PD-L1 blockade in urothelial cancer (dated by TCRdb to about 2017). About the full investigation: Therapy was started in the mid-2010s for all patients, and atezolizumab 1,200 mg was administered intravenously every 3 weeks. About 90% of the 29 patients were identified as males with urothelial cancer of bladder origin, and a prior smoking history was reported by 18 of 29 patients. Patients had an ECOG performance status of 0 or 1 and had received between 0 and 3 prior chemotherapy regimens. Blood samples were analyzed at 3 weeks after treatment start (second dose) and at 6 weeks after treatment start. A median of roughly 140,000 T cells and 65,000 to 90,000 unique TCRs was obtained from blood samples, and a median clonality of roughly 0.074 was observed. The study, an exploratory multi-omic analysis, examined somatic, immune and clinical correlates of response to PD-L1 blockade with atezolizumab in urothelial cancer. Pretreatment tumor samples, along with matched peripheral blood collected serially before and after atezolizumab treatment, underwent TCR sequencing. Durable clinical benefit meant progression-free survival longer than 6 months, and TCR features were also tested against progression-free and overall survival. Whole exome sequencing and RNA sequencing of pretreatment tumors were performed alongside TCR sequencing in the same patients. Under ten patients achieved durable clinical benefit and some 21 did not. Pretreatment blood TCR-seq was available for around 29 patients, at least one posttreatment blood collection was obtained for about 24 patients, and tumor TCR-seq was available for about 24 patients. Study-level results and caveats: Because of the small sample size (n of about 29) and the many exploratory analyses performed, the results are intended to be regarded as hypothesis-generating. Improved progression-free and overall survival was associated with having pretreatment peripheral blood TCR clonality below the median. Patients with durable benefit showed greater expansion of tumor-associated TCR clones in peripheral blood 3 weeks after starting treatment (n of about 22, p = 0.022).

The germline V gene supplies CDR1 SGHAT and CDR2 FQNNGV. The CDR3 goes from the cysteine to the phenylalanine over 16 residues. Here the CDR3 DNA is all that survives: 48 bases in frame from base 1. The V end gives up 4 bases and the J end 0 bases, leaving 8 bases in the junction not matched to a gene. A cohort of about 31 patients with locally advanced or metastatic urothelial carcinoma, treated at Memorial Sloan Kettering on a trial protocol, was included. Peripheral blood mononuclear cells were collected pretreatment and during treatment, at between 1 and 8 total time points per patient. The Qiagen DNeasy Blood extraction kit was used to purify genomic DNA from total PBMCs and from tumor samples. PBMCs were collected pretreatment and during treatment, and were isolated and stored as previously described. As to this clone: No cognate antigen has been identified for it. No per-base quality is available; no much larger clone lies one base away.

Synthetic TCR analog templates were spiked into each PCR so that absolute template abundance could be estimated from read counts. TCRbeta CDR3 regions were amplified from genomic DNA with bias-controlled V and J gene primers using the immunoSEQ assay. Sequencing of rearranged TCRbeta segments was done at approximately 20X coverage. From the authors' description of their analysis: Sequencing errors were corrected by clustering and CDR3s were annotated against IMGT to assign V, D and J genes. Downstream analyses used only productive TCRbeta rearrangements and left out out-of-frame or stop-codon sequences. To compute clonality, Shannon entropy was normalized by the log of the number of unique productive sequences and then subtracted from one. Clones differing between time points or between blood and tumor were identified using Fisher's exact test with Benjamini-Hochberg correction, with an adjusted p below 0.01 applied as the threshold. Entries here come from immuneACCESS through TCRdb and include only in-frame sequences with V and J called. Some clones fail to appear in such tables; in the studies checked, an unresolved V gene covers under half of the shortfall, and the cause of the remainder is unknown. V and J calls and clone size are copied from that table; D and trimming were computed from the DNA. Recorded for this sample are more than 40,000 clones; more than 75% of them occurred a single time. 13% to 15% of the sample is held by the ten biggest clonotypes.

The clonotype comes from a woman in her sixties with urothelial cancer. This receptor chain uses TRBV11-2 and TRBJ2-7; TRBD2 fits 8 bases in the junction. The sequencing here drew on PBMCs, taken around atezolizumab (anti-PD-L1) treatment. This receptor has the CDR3 CASSSRTSRGSYEQYF. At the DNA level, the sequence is TGTGCCAGCAGCTCCAGGACTAGCAGGGGCTCCTACGAGCAGTACTTC. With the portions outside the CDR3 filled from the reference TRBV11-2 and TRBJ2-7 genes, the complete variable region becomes EAGVAQSPRYKIIEKRQSVAFWCNPISGHATLYWYQQILGQGPKLLIQFQNNGVVDDSQLPKDRFSAERLKGVDSTLKIQPAKLEDSAVYLCASSSRTSRGSYEQYFGPGTRLTVT.